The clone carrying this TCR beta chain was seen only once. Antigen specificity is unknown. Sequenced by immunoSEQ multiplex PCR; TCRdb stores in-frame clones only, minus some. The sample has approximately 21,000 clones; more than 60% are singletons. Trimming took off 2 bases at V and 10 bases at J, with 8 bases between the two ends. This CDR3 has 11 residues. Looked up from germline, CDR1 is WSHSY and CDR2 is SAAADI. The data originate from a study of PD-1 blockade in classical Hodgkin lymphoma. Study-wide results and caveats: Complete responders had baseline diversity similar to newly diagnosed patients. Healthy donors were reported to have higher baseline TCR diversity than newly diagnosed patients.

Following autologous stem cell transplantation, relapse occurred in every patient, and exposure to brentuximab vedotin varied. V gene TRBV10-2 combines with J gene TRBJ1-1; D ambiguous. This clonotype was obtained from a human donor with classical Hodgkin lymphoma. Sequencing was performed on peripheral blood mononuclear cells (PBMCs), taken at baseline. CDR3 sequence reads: CASSEASGAFF. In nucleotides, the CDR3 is TGCGCCAGCAGTGAGGCAAGTGGAGCTTTCTTT.